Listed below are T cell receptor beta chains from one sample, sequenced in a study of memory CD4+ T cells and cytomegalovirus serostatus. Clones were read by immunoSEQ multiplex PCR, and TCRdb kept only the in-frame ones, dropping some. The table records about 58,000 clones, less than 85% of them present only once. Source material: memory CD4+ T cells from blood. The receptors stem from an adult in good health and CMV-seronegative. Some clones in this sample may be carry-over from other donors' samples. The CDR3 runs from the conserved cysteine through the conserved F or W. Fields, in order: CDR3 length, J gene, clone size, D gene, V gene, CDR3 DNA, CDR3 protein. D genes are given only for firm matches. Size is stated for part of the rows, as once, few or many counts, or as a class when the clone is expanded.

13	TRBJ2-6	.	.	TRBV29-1	TGCAGCGTTGCGGTCTCTGGGGCCAACGTCCTGACTTTC	CSVAVSGANVLTF
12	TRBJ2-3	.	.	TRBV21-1	TGTGCCAGCAGTCGACCGTCAGATACGCAGTATTTT	CASSRPSDTQYF
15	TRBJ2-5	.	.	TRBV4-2	TGTGCCAGCAGCCAAAGACTACAGGGAGGAGAGACCCAGTACTTC	CASSQRLQGGETQYF
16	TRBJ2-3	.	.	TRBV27	TGTGCCAGCAGCCGAAGGACTCTAGCGAGCACAGATACGCAGTATTTT	CASSRRTLASTDTQYF
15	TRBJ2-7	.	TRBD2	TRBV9	TGTGCCAGCAGCCCCCGGACTAGCGGGTTCTACGAGCAGTACTTC	CASSPRTSGFYEQYF
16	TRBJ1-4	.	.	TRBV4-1	TGCGCCAGCAGCCAAGCCTGGGTTTCAACTAATGAAAAACTGTTTTTT	CASSQAWVSTNEKLFF
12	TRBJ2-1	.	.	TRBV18	TGTGCCAGCTCACCTGGGGGCTATGAGCAGTTCTTC	CASSPGGYEQFF
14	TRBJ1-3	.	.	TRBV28	TGTGCCAGCCGGACGGGCCTGGGCGGAAACACCATATATTTT	CASRTGLGGNTIYF
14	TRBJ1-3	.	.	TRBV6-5	TGTGCCAGCAGCCTCGACAACTCTGGAAACACCATATATTTT	CASSLDNSGNTIYF
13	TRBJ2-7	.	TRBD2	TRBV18	TGTGCCAGCTCCCGGGACTACTCTTCCGAGCAGTACTTC	CASSRDYSSEQYF
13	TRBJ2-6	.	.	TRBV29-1	TGCAGCGTCGAAAGGGCTGGGGCCAACGTCCTGACTTTC	CSVERAGANVLTF
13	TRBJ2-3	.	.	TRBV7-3	TGTGCCAGCAGCTCCTCGACAGCTTATACGCAGTATTTT	CASSSSTAYTQYF
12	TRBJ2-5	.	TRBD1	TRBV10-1	TGCGCCAGCAACGGACAGGCGGGGACCCAGTACTTC	CASNGQAGTQYF
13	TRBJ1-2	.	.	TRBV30	TGTGCCTGGAGAAAGGGGGGCGCGTCTGGCTACACCTTC	CAWRKGGASGYTF
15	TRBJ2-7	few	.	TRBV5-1	TGCGCCAGCAGCGGGAGGGAGGGACAGCCCTACGAGCAGTACTTC	CASSGREGQPYEQYF
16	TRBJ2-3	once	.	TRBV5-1	TGCGCCAGCAGCTTGGGTACTGCGCGGATCACAGATACGCAGTATTTT	CASSLGTARITDTQYF
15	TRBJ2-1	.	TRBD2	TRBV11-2	TGTGCCAGCAGCCCGCGGACTAGCGGGAGGAATGAGCAGTTCTTC	CASSPRTSGRNEQFF
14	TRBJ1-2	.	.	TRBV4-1	TGCGCCAGCAGCCAAGCTGACAGAGACTATGGCTACACCTTC	CASSQADRDYGYTF
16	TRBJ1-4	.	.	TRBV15	TGTGCCACCAGCAGAGATCCGTCGGGGGGTAACGAAAAACTGTTTTTT	CATSRDPSGGNEKLFF
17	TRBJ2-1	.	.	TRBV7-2	TGTGCCAGCAGCCCATTCTCCTGGCGGAGCTCCTACAATGAGCAGTTCTTC	CASSPFSWRSSYNEQFF
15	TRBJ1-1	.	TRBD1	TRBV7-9	TGTGCCAGCAGCTCAAACAGGGGATCGAACACTGAAGCTTTCTTT	CASSSNRGSNTEAFF
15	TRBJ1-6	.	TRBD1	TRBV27	TGTGCCAGCAGTACGACGGGACAGTATAATTCACCCCTCCACTTT	CASSTTGQYNSPLHF
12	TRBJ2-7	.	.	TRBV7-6	TGTGCCAGCAGCCGGGACTCCCCTGAGCAGTACTTC	CASSRDSPEQYF
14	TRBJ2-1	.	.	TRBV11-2	TGTGCCAGCAGGGGCACAATGAGCATCGGGGGGCAGTTCTTC	CASRGTMSIGGQFF
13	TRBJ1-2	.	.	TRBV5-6	TGTGCCAGCAGCAGGGGACGGAGATATGGCTACACCTTC	CASSRGRRYGYTF
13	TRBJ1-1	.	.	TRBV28	.	CASRVFGPGGAFF
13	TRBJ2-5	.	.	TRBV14	TGTGCCAGCAGCCAGGGACCGCCGGGAACCCAGTACTTC	CASSQGPPGTQYF
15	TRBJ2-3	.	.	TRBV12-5	TGTGCTAGTGGTTTGGGGTGGGAGATTGCAGATACGCAGTATTTT	CASGLGWEIADTQYF
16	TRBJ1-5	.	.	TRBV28	TGTGCCAGCAGTTTGGTTCGGGTGAGGGTCAATCAGCCCCAGCATTTT	CASSLVRVRVNQPQHF
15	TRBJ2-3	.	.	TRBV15	TGTGCCACCAGCAGAGTTGGGGCGAGCACAGATACGCAGTATTTT	CATSRVGASTDTQYF
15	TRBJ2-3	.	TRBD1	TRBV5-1	TGCGCCAGCAGCTTGGACGGCAGGGGGCCAGATACGCAGTATTTT	CASSLDGRGPDTQYF
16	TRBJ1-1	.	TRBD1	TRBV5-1	TGCGCCAGCAGCCCCCTGACGGGACAGGGGGCCACTGAAGCTTTCTTT	CASSPLTGQGATEAFF
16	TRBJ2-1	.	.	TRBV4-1	TGCGCCAGCAGCCCCACCGTGGTGGGAGTCTACAATGAGCAGTTCTTC	CASSPTVVGVYNEQFF
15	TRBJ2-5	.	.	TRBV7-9	TGTGCCAGCAGGGGTCCGGGACCAGGGAGGGAGACCCAGTACTTC	CASRGPGPGRETQYF
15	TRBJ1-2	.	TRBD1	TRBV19	TGTGCCAGTAGTATTCAACAGGGGGCTGTCAATGGCTACACCTTC	CASSIQQGAVNGYTF
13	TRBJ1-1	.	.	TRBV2	TGTGCCAGCAGTGGGCGGTTGAACACTGAAGCTTTCTTT	CASSGRLNTEAFF
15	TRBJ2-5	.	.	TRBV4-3	TGCGCCAGCAGCCATCGAACGGGAGCTAAAGAGACCCAGTACTTC	CASSHRTGAKETQYF
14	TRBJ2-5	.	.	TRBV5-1	TGCGCCAGCAGCCCGGCTCTGTTTCAAGAGACCCAGTACTTC	CASSPALFQETQYF
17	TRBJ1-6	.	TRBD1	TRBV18	TGTGCCAGCTCACCTCACGGACCGGGACAGCATAATTCACCCCTCCACTTT	CASSPHGPGQHNSPLHF